Listed here are 2 T cell receptor beta chains from one sample, sequenced in a study of blood T cell repertoires in COVID-19. TCRdb keeps only in-frame clones here, not all; method: immunoSEQ multiplex PCR. This table has 79,000 or so clones, roughly 81% appearing once. What was sequenced was peripheral blood. All receptors derive from a man between 60 and 75 years old with COVID-19, enrolled during active disease.

V is TRBV18 and J is TRBJ1-5, with D perhaps matching TRBD1 (6 bases). The length of the CDR3 is 17 residues. CDR1 is KGHSH and CDR2 is LQKENI in the germline V gene. V gave up 0 bases and J gave up 0 bases, with 12 bases separating them. The CDR3 region has the DNA TGTGCCAGCTCACCACCCTACAGGGACAATAGCAATCAGCCCCAGCATTTT. Translated, it gives CASSPPYRDNSNQPQHF. The complete variable domain, with remaining parts taken from reference TRBV18 and TRBJ1-5, reads NAGVMQNPRHLVRRRGQEARLRCSPMKGHSHVYWYRQLPEEGLKFMVYLQKENIIDESGMPKERFSAEFPKEGPSILRIQQVVRGDSAAYFCASSPPYRDNSNQPQHFGDGTRLSIL.

The rearrangement joins TRBV9 to TRBJ2-5, with D maybe TRBD1 (5 bases). Germline-derived CDR1 and CDR2 are SGDLS and YYNGEE. Trimming removed 4 bases from V and 2 bases from J, with 18 bases in between. The CDR3 runs to 16 residues. DNA for the CDR3: TGTGCCAGCAGCACCTCCCCCCGCCAGGGACAAGAGACCCAGTACTTC. Its translation is CASSTSPRQGQETQYF.